A single sample gave rise to the 5 T cell receptor beta chains below, sequenced in a study of blood T cell repertoires in COVID-19. Generated by immunoSEQ multiplex PCR, the TCRdb table keeps only in-frame clones and is missing some. The data show roughly 170,000 clones, with 74% seen just once and 3% held by the top ten. Sequenced sample: peripheral blood. The receptors derive from a woman older than 75 with acute or convalescent COVID-19.

This clone was detected a few times. The chain combines TRBV7-9 with TRBJ1-4, with 7 bases aligning to TRBD1. CDR1 and CDR2 from the germline V gene are SEHNR and FQNEAQ (reference sequence). There are 16 residues in the CDR3. J gave up 4 bases and V 5 bases, and 10 bases lay outside the gene matches. CDR3 region: CASSLYQGQINEKLFF. The CDR3 bases are TGTGCCAGCAGCCTCTACCAGGGACAGATTAATGAAAAACTGTTTTTT.

The V gene is TRBV18, the J gene TRBJ2-5; possible D gene TRBD1, 5 bases. The V end was cut by 3 bases, the J end by 1 base, with 15 bases between. There are 16 residues in the CDR3. Germline V gives CDR1 KGHSH, CDR2 LQKENI. The chain's CDR3 is CASSPPGATVQETQYF. CDR3 nucleotide sequence: TGTGCCAGCTCACCCCCCGGCGCGACAGTCCAAGAGACCCAGTACTTC. Together with reference TRBV18 and TRBJ2-5, the CDR3 gives the full variable domain: NAGVMQNPRHLVRRRGQEARLRCSPMKGHSHVYWYRQLPEEGLKFMVYLQKENIIDESGMPKERFSAEFPKEGPSILRIQQVVRGDSAAYFCASSPPGATVQETQYFGPGTRLLVL.

V usage is TRBV28 and J usage is TRBJ1-6; 7 bases align to TRBD1. This CDR3 region has 14 residues. The ends lost 6 bases at V and 8 bases at J; junction bases unmatched: 7. The germline gives CDR1 MDHEN, CDR2 SYDVKM. CDR3: CASSAGTEDSPLHF. As DNA, the CDR3 is TGTGCCAGCAGCGCCGGGACAGAAGATTCACCCCTCCACTTT.

The table lists this clone with a count of one. The chain uses TRBV5-5 and TRBJ2-7, with D hard to call. Per the germline V gene, CDR1 is SGHKS and CDR2 is YYEKEE (reference sequence). The CDR3 is 15 residues long. V dropped 0 bases and J dropped 1 base, with 11 bases sitting between them. CDR3 nucleotide sequence: TGTGCCAGCAGCTTGGGGAGAGAGTTATCCTACGAGCAGTACTTC. Residues: CASSLGRELSYEQYF.

The chain combines TRBV5-6 with TRBJ1-3, with a tentative D call TRBD1 (5 bases). Germline V gene data show CDR1 as SGHDT and CDR2 as YYEEEE. Trimming pared 3 bases from V and 0 bases from J, leaving 19 bases between. This CDR3 spans 18 amino acids. DNA for the CDR3: TGTGCCAGCAGCTGGCGGGGGGGGACCTCTTCCTCTGGAAACACCATATATTTT. Its protein is CASSWRGGTSSSGNTIYF.